The T cell receptor beta chain described here comes from a study of response to subunit inactivated influenza vaccine. Germline CDR1 DFQATT, CDR2 SNEGSKA (reference sequence). V was clipped by 5 bases and J by 2 bases, with 18 bases between them. This CDR3 has 16 amino acids. Overall study findings and caveats: Authors suggested each seasonal influenza vaccination recruits few new T cells.

MiXCR was run by TCRdb on the RT-PCR reads, yielding one entry per CDR3 protein. The sample contains 500,000 to 650,000 distinct CDR3 sequences, 7.6% of which appear only once. Remarks on this clonotype: Its specificity is not known.

The specimen comprised PBMCs from blood, sampled around 25 months after vaccination. This clonotype originated in a man aged 50 to 69 who received an inactivated influenza vaccine. The J gene is TRBJ2-2, the V gene TRBV20-1, with D unresolved. CDR3 sequence (DNA): TGCAGTGCTTGTGGACCCCTCCATTTCAACACCGGGGAGCTGTTTTTT. Protein: CSACGPLHFNTGELFF.